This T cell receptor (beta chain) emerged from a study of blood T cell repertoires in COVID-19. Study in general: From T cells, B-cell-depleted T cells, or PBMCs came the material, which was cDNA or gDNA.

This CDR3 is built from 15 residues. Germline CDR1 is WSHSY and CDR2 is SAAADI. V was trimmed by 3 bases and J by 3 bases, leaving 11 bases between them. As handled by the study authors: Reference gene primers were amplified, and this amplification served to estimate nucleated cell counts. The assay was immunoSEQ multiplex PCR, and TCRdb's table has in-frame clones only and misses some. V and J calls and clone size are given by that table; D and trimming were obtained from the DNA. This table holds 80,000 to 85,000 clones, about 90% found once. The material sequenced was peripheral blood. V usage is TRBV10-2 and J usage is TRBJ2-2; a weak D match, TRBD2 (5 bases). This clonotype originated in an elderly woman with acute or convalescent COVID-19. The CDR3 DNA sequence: TGCGCCAGCAGTGACGAGGGTCCGGACACCGGGGAGCTGTTTTTT. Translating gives CASSDEGPDTGELFF.